Shown below are 7 T cell receptor beta chains from a single sample sequenced in a study of metastatic and nonmetastatic thyroid tumors. No patient received treatment before thyroid surgery. TCRdb reassembled clones from the PCR reads with MiXCR. The sample shows tens of thousands of clones, approximately 25% of them seen only once. What was sequenced was blood. All receptors derive from a female donor with papillary thyroid cancer or a benign thyroid nodule (not recorded which). Some clones in this sample may be carry-over from other donors' samples.

Sample share makes this clone medium-sized. Other DNA sequences in the sample encode the same CDR3. This chain connects TRBV28 to TRBJ2-7; D not certain. Germline values: CDR1 MDHEN, CDR2 SYDVKM. The CDR3 consists of 14 residues. V gave up 7 bases and J gave up 4 bases, with 17 bases separating them. The CDR3 spells CASTPGGQSYEQYF. For the CDR3, the DNA is TGTGCCAGCACCCCGGGTGGGCAGTCGTACGAGCAGTACTTC.

This clone came up many times. The chain has TRBV9 and TRBJ1-1, with TRBD1 as a possible D gene (6 bases). Germline CDR1 SGDLS, CDR2 YYNGEE. The CDR3 totals 15 residues. V lost 0 bases and J lost 6, with 15 bases in between. CDR3 in amino acids: CASSVVPGGSAEAFF. CDR3 DNA: TGTGCCAGCAGCGTAGTTCCTGGGGGCAGCGCTGAAGCTTTCTTT.

The rearrangement uses TRBV9 and TRBJ2-1; D gene unclear. The CDR3 runs to 14 residues. The ends were cut back, 0 bases at V and 6 bases at J, with 10 bases in the middle. Germline V lookup: CDR1 SGDLS, CDR2 YYNGEE. Here the CDR3 DNA reads TGTGCCAGCAGCGTAGCGTGGAATTTCAATGAGCAGTTCTTC. The encoded protein is CASSVAWNFNEQFF.

This clone occurred many times. CDR3: CASSGRSGRYNEQFF. The CDR3 nucleotides read TGCGCCAGCAGCGGTCGTAGCGGGAGGTACAATGAGCAGTTCTTC. V usage is TRBV5-1 and J usage is TRBJ2-1; 10 bases map to TRBD2. J gave up 4 bases and V 4 bases, and 5 bases lay outside the gene matches. The CDR3 runs to 15 residues. In germline, CDR1 is SGHRS, CDR2 YFSETQ.

The chain links TRBV9 to TRBJ2-5; 8 bases are a match to TRBD1. Looked up from germline, CDR1 is SGDLS and CDR2 is YYNGEE. CDR3 length: 14 amino acids. The J segment lost 2 bases and the V segment lost 6 bases, leaving 6 bases of the junction unmatched. In nucleotides, the CDR3 is TGTGCCAGCAACCCAGGGACAGGACAAGAGACCCAGTACTTC. Translated, it gives CASNPGTGQETQYF.

The rearrangement uses TRBV3-1 and TRBJ2-1; D is perhaps TRBD1 (5 bases). Germline assignment: CDR1 LGHDT and CDR2 YNNKEL (reference sequence). This CDR3 region has 16 residues. With 1 base removed from V and 9 bases from J, the gap between germline ends came to 19 bases. In nucleotides, the CDR3 is TGTGCCAGCAGCCAAGGGGGCTTGGGATGGGTGATTGAGCAGTTCTTC. Protein: CASSQGGLGWVIEQFF.

V and J are TRBV20-1 and TRBJ2-1; 8 bases align to TRBD2. There are 12 residues in the CDR3. V gave up 3 bases and J gave up 7 bases; unmatched junction bases: 2. CDR1 is DFQATT and CDR2 is SNEGSKA in the germline V gene (reference sequence). The CDR3, as DNA: TGCAGTGCTAGGAGCGGGAGTAATGAGCAGTTCTTC. Protein sequence: CSARSGSNEQFF.